The clone carrying this TCR beta chain has more than one count but fewer than ten. Its target is unknown. This record belongs to a study of T cell repertoires in ileal Crohn's disease. Whole-study results and caveats: Active smokers at surgery had more clonal expansions than non-smokers.

As to time point: neoterminal ileum biopsy at postoperative endoscopy, about 6 months after surgery. TCRB immunosequencing input was 400 to 650 nanograms of biopsy DNA per sample. Profiled with immunoSEQ multiplex PCR; TCRdb holds only in-frame clones, not every one. Among roughly 5,300 clones listed, nearly 80% were seen once. With 0 bases clipped from V and 2 bases from J, the junction kept 3 bases outside the gene matches. The length of the CDR3 is 16 residues. Germline V gives CDR1 SGHRS, CDR2 YFSETQ. This receptor was identified in an adult with Crohn's disease. The chain couples TRBV5-1 to TRBJ2-3; 10 nucleotides line up with TRBD1. The sample consisted of ileal tissue. The CDR3 here is CASSLGQGANTDTQYF. CDR3 sequence (DNA): TGCGCCAGCAGCTTGGGACAGGGGGCGAACACAGATACGCAGTATTTT.